The present entry profiles one TCR beta chain with its context. Its antigen is not known. This specimen belongs to a study of T cells in Graves' hyperthyroidism and ophthalmopathy. The study's findings and limits: Most thyroid clonotypes expanded above 0.001 were also detected in blood. A 13 V-J model separated ophthalmopathy from stable hyperthyroidism.

Unmatched junction bases numbered 4, after V lost 1 base and J lost 3 bases. Germline V lookup: CDR1 SGHTA, CDR2 FQGNSA. The CDR3 consists of 16 residues. TCR beta CDR3 sequences were amplified from RNA transcripts. The HTBI primer set drove a first-round RT-PCR of the TCR CDR3. TCRdb redid the calling of the multiplex PCR reads with MiXCR, one entry per CDR3 protein. The sample consists of some 740,000 distinct CDR3 sequences, around 15% of them appearing once. Those with hyperthyroidism were 18 to 65 years old, newly diagnosed, and ill for under 2 months. This rearrangement joins TRBV7-2 to TRBJ2-5; 11 bases align to TRBD2. The source material was blood. This clonotype originated in a woman between 18 and 29 years old with Graves' hyperthyroidism. This chain's CDR3 is CASSLGQLAGEETQYF. As DNA, the CDR3 is TGTGCCAGCAGCTTAGGACAACTAGCGGGAGAAGAGACCCAGTACTTC.